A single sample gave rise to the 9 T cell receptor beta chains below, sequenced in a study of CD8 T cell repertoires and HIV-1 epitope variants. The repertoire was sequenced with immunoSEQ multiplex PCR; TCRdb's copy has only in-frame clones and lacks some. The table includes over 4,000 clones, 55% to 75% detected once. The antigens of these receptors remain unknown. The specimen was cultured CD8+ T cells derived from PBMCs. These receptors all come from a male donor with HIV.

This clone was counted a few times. The CDR3 DNA reads as TGCGCCAGCAGCCCCGGGACAGGGGCCTACGAGCAGTACTTC. It translates to CASSPGTGAYEQYF. The rearrangement joins TRBV4-3 to TRBJ2-7; 10 positions agree with TRBD1. V shed 4 bases, J shed 2 bases, and the junction held 2 bases outside the gene matches. The germline CDR1 and CDR2 sequences are LGHNA and YSLEER. The CDR3 is 14 residues long.

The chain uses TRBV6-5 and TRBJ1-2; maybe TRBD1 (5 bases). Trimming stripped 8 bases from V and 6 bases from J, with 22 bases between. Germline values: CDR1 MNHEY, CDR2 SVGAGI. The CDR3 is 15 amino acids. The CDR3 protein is CASGGDGAELHGYTF. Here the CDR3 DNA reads TGTGCCAGCGGCGGGGACGGTGCCGAGTTGCATGGCTACACCTTC.

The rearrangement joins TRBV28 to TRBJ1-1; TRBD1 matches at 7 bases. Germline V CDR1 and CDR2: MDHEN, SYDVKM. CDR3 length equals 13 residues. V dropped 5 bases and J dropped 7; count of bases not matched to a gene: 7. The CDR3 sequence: CASSRGPYREAFF. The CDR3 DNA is TGTGCCAGCAGTAGGGGGCCCTACCGTGAAGCTTTCTTT.

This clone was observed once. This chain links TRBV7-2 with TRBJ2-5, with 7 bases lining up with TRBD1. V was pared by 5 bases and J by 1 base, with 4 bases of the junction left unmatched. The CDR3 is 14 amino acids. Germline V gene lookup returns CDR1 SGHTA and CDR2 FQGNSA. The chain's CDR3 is CASSHGTAQETQYF. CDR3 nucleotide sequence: TGTGCCAGCAGCCACGGGACAGCCCAAGAGACCCAGTACTTC.

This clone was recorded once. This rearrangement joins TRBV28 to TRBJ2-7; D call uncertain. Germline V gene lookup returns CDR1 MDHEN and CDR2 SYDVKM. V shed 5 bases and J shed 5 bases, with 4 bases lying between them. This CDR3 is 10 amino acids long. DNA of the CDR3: TGTGCCAGCAGTCTCCACGAGCAGTACTTC. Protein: CASSLHEQYF.

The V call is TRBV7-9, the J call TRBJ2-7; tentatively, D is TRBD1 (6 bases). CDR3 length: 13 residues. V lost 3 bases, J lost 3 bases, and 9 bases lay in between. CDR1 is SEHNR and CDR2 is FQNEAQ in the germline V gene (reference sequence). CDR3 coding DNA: TGTGCCAGCAGCTTGGACAGAAACTACGAGCAGTACTTC. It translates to CASSLDRNYEQYF.

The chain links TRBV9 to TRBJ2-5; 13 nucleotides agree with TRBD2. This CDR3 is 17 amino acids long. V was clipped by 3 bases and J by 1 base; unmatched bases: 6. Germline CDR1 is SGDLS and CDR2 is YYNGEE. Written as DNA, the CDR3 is TGTGCCAGCAGCGCCTCGACTAGCGGGAGGAGCCAAGAGACCCAGTACTTC. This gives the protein CASSASTSGRSQETQYF.

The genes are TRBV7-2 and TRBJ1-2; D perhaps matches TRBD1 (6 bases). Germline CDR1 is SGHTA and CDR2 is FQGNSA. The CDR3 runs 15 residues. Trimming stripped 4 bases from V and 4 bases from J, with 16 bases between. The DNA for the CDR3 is TGTGCCAGCAGCTCGAGAGGGGGGCAGGGCTATGGCTACACCTTC. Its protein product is CASSSRGGQGYGYTF.

CDR3 coding DNA: TGTGCCAGCAGCCCTACTATACCCTATGAGCAGTTCTTC. Its translation is CASSPTIPYEQFF. The rearrangement links TRBV5-6 to TRBJ2-1; unclear D gene. CDR1 SGHDT and CDR2 YYEEEE come from the germline V gene. Trimming left V 4 bases short and J 8 bases short, with 13 bases between. The CDR3 contains 13 residues.